This T cell receptor (beta chain) was documented in a study of blood T cell repertoires in COVID-19. As for the study in general: The United States, Italy and Spain provided the acute and convalescent COVID-19 samples. T cells, B-cell-depleted T cells, or PBMCs provided the cDNA or gDNA that served as material.

In the original workflow: Researchers report that nucleated cell counts were estimated from reference gene primer amplification. Some clones are missing from TCRdb's copy, which holds only in-frame ones; the method was immunoSEQ multiplex PCR. V and J calls and clone size come straight from that table; D and trimming were deduced from the DNA. This sample has 130,000 or so clones, with around 83% found just once. This clone was observed a single time. J gave up 0 bases and V 4 bases, and 2 bases lay outside the gene matches. The CDR3 sequence is 15 residues long. Germline V lookup: CDR1 SQVTM, CDR2 ANQGSEA.

The specimen was peripheral blood. The clonotype originates from an elderly man with active or convalescent COVID-19. The V and J genes are TRBV29-1 and TRBJ2-5; 13 nucleotides agree with TRBD2. The CDR3 bases are TGCAGCGTTGTTGGACTAGCGGGGGACCAAGAGACCCAGTACTTC. Translation gives CSVVGLAGDQETQYF.